The T cell receptor beta chain under discussion was sequenced for a study of T cell repertoires in cytomegalovirus infection. TCRdb reprocessed the reads with MiXCR, giving one entry per CDR3 protein. The table records 200,000 or so distinct CDR3 sequences, roughly a fifth of them present only once. The trim removed 0 bases at V and 6 bases at J, leaving 20 bases unmatched. From germline, CDR1 is SGHTA and CDR2 FQGNSA. This CDR3 is built from 20 residues. This clonotype has at least ten counts. The V call is TRBV7-2, the J call TRBJ2-1, with TRBD2 matching over 7 bases. The clonotype comes from a human donor in good health (CMV status not recorded). Some clones in this sample may be carry-over from other donors' samples. Sequences were obtained from PBMCs. The CDR3 region has the DNA TGTGCCAGCAGCTTAGCGTACTGGGGTCGAACGGGAGGAGGGGCCAATGAGCAGTTCTTC. Translation: CASSLAYWGRTGGGANEQFF.